This T cell receptor (beta chain) was sequenced for a study of cytomegalovirus exposure and HLA in healthy donors. The CDR3 sequence is 15 residues long. CDR1 is SGDLS, CDR2 YYNGEE, per germline. V shed 3 bases and J 5 bases; nucleotides not matched to a gene: 6. 13 Jbeta primers and 60 Vbeta primers were used for the PCR. Assay: immunoSEQ multiplex PCR; the TCRdb copy retains only in-frame clones and omits some. The sample has some 190,000 clones; roughly 80% are singletons. The specimen was PBMCs. The clonotype comes from a man in his forties in good health and CMV-seronegative. The V call is TRBV9, the J call TRBJ1-4, with 8 bases lining up with TRBD1. The CDR3 nucleotides read TGTGCCAGCAGCGCAAGACAGGGGCTAAATGAAAAACTGTTTTTT. Protein: CASSARQGLNEKLFF.